The 24 T cell receptor beta chains below come from one sample, sequenced in a study of blood T cell repertoires in COVID-19. Sequenced by immunoSEQ multiplex PCR; TCRdb stores in-frame clones only, minus some. The sample contains approximately 300,000 clones, 70% to 90% of which appear only once. Input material: PBMCs or T cells enriched from blood (not recorded which). All receptors derive from a young woman who had recovered from COVID-19.

The V call is TRBV5-1, the J call TRBJ2-2, with D tentatively TRBD2 (6 bases). The germline CDR1 and CDR2 sequences are SGHRS and YFSETQ. The CDR3 consists of 14 residues. Trimming stripped 9 bases from V and 0 bases from J, with 12 bases between. CDR3 region: CATKGTSNTGELFF. Written as DNA, the CDR3 is TGCGCCACAAAGGGGACTTCGAACACCGGGGAGCTGTTTTTT.

This chain links TRBV5-1 with TRBJ2-5, with 8 bases identical to TRBD1. CDR1 and CDR2 (germline): SGHRS, YFSETQ. J gave up 2 bases and V 4 bases, and 7 bases lay outside the gene matches. The CDR3 consists of 15 residues. This CDR3 is CASSRWGQAQETQYF. In nucleotides, the CDR3 is TGCGCCAGCAGCCGGTGGGGACAGGCTCAAGAGACCCAGTACTTC.

This chain connects TRBV13 to TRBJ1-2; 7 bases agree with TRBD1. Germline V lookup: CDR1 PRHDT, CDR2 FYEKMQ (reference sequence). The CDR3 sequence is 13 residues long. Trimming cost V 6 bases and J 3 bases; bases outside gene matches: 4. The CDR3, as DNA: TGTGCCAGCAGTCAGACAGGGTACTATGGCTACACCTTC. Translation: CASSQTGYYGYTF.

This clone was counted a few times. The V and J genes are TRBV24-1 and TRBJ2-7; 9 bases fit TRBD1. The V segment lost 2 bases and the J segment 6 bases; nucleotides outside the gene matches: 10. The CDR3 spans 16 residues. The germline V gene has CDR1 KGHDR and CDR2 SFDVKD. The CDR3 bases are TGTGCCACCAGTGATTCCGGGACAGGGTCCCGCAGCGAGCAGTACTTC. This encodes CATSDSGTGSRSEQYF.

The chain uses TRBV7-6 and TRBJ2-3; D unresolved. The CDR3 spans 13 residues. V lost 1 base and J lost 3, with 5 bases in between. Germline loops: CDR1 SGHVS, CDR2 FNYEAQ. The CDR3 protein is CASSLETTDTQYF. The CDR3 DNA reads TGTGCCAGCAGCTTAGAAACAACAGATACGCAGTATTTT.

This clone has only a few counts. The V call is TRBV19, the J call TRBJ1-2; D might be TRBD1 (5 bases). Looked up from germline, CDR1 is LNHDA and CDR2 is SQIVND (reference sequence). Deletions cut 3 bases from V and 6 bases from J, with 17 bases between. The length of the CDR3 is 15 residues. The CDR3: CASSIVGGAVDGYTF. Written as DNA, the CDR3 is TGTGCCAGTAGTATCGTCGGAGGGGCCGTGGATGGCTACACCTTC.

The V call is TRBV19, the J call TRBJ1-6; tentatively, D is TRBD1 (5 bases). The CDR3 length is 14 residues. Deletions cut 5 bases from V and 6 bases from J, with 11 bases between. CDR1 LNHDA and CDR2 SQIVND come from the germline V gene (reference sequence). CDR3 region: CASSAGPINSPLHF. In nucleotides, the CDR3 is TGTGCCAGTAGTGCGGGACCGATTAATTCACCCCTCCACTTT.

This clone has more than one count but fewer than ten. The chain recombines TRBV27 with TRBJ2-7; 7 bases agree with TRBD1. With V trimmed by 4 bases and J by 2 bases, 2 bases remained unmatched. Per germline, CDR1 MNHEY and CDR2 SMNVEV (reference sequence). CDR3 size: 13 residues. CDR3 sequence reads: CASSYGQAYEQYF. Written as DNA, the CDR3 is TGTGCCAGCAGTTACGGACAGGCCTACGAGCAGTACTTC.

The V call is TRBV19, the J call TRBJ1-2; 9 bases agree with TRBD1. The length of the CDR3 is 14 residues. Looked up from germline, CDR1 is LNHDA and CDR2 is SQIVND (reference sequence). V lost 2 bases and J lost 8; bases outside the gene matches: 6. CDR3 sequence: CASSIPNRGLGYTF. As DNA, the CDR3 is TGTGCCAGTAGTATACCAAACAGGGGGCTCGGCTACACCTTC. Combining the CDR3 with reference TRBV19 and TRBJ1-2 gives the whole variable domain DGGITQSPKYLFRKEGQNVTLSCEQNLNHDAMYWYRQDPGQGLRLIYYSQIVNDFQKGDIAEGYSVSREKKESFPLTVTSAQKNPTAFYLCASSIPNRGLGYTFGSGTRLTVV.

V usage is TRBV4-2 and J usage is TRBJ1-5, with TRBD1 matching 8 bases. CDR1 LGHNA and CDR2 YNFKEQ come from the germline V gene. Germline trimming cut 4 bases from V and 7 bases from J; bases unmatched to any gene: 6. The CDR3 spans 14 residues. DNA for the CDR3: TGTGCCAGCAGCCCAGGACAGGGTGGCCAGCCCCAGCATTTT. Translated: CASSPGQGGQPQHF.

The chain is built from TRBV19 and TRBJ2-3; 16 bases agree with TRBD2. After removal of 5 bases from V and 3 bases from J, the junction contained 5 bases not matched to a gene. This CDR3 has 17 amino acids. CDR1 is LNHDA and CDR2 is SQIVND in the germline V gene (reference sequence). DNA of the CDR3: TGTGCCAGTAGTTCGGGACTAGCGGGGGGGCCGACAGATACGCAGTATTTT. Translated, it gives CASSSGLAGGPTDTQYF.

This clone appeared a single time. The V and J genes are TRBV30 and TRBJ1-2; perhaps TRBD1 as D (5 bases). Germline loops: CDR1 GTSNPN, CDR2 SVGIG (reference sequence). V lost 8 bases, J lost 6 bases, and 16 bases lay in between. The CDR3 covers 12 residues. This CDR3 reads CAGYRGHHGYTF. In nucleotides, the CDR3 is TGTGCCGGGTATCGAGGACACCATGGCTACACCTTC.

V and J are TRBV12-3 or TRBV12-4 and TRBJ2-7; TRBD1 matches 8 bases. Germline trimming cut 6 bases from V and 4 bases from J; bases unmatched to any gene: 5. The CDR3 covers 13 residues. CDR3 sequence (DNA): TGTGCCAGCAGGACCACAGGGGGATACGAGCAGTACTTC. It yields the protein CASRTTGGYEQYF.

In this sample, this clone turned up a few times. The rearrangement joins TRBV19 to TRBJ1-1; TRBD1 might be the D (5 bases). The V end was cut by 5 bases, the J end by 3 bases, with 13 bases between. The length of the CDR3 is 14 residues. CDR1 is LNHDA and CDR2 is SQIVND in the germline V gene (reference sequence). CDR3 coding DNA: TGTGCCAGTAGTGCGCTTGGGGCAGACACTGAAGCTTTCTTT. It encodes CASSALGADTEAFF.

V usage is TRBV27 and J usage is TRBJ2-5; TRBD2 might be the D (6 bases). The CDR3 consists of 15 residues. V lost 5 bases, J lost 1 base, and 14 bases lay in between. Germline lookup yields CDR1 MNHEY and CDR2 SMNVEV (reference sequence). Written as DNA, the CDR3 is TGTGCCAGCAGTCCCCATCTTAGCGGCCAAGAGACCCAGTACTTC. It translates to CASSPHLSGQETQYF.

The V and J genes are TRBV25-1 and TRBJ1-2, with 7 bases identical to TRBD1. The length of the CDR3 is 13 residues. With V trimmed by 2 bases and J by 9 bases, 6 bases remained unmatched. Per the germline V gene, CDR1 is MGHDK and CDR2 is SYGVNS. DNA for the CDR3: TGTGCCAGCAGTGAAGGGACAGAGTGGAGCTACACCTTC. This encodes CASSEGTEWSYTF.

The chain has TRBV19 and TRBJ1-6, with 9 bases matching TRBD1. Per the germline V gene, CDR1 is LNHDA and CDR2 is SQIVND (reference sequence). This CDR3 spans 15 amino acids. V shed 6 bases and J 10 bases; nucleotides not matched to a gene: 10. The CDR3 nucleotides are TGTGCCAGTAGGCCCAGGGACAGGGACGTCTCACCCCTCCACTTT. It encodes CASRPRDRDVSPLHF.

The chain joins TRBV6-7 to TRBJ2-1, with TRBD2 matching 8 bases. TRBV6-7 is an ORF, with its function uncertain. The CDR3 extends over 17 amino acids. V was clipped by 6 bases and J by 4 bases; unmatched bases: 14. DNA of the CDR3: TGTGCCAGCAGCCGCACAGGAGGACTAGCTACATACAATGAGCAGTTCTTC. Amino acid sequence: CASSRTGGLATYNEQFF.

The chain has TRBV5-4 and TRBJ2-5; a possible D gene is TRBD2 (7 bases). Germline V lookup: CDR1 SGHNT, CDR2 YYREEE (reference sequence). The germline V and J ends were trimmed by 4 bases and 5 bases, with 15 bases remaining between them. CDR3 length: 14 residues. The CDR3 sequence is CASSPGGSGETQYF. CDR3 DNA sequence: TGTGCCAGCAGCCCGGGGGGCTCAGGGGAGACCCAGTACTTC.

This chain connects TRBV24-1 to TRBJ1-4; the match to TRBD1 covers 9 bases. CDR3 length: 15 residues. The germline V gene has CDR1 KGHDR and CDR2 SFDVKD. V shed 4 bases and J 5 bases; nucleotides not matched to a gene: 4. The DNA of the CDR3 is TGTGCCACCAGTGACGCACAGGGGGCAAATGAAAAACTGTTTTTT. Protein: CATSDAQGANEKLFF.

The table lists this clone with a few counts. The chain uses TRBV7-2 and TRBJ1-1; TRBD1 might be the D (6 bases). The CDR3 is 15 residues long. Germline lookup yields CDR1 SGHTA and CDR2 FQGNSA. V lost 4 bases, J lost 1 base, and 13 bases lay in between. CDR3 sequence reads: CASSWFRGGNTEAFF. The CDR3 coding sequence is TGTGCCAGCAGCTGGTTCAGGGGCGGGAACACTGAAGCTTTCTTT. Variable domain in full (rest from reference TRBV7-2 and TRBJ1-1): GAGVSQSPSNKVTEKGKDVELRCDPISGHTALYWYRQSLGQGLEFLIYFQGNSAPDKSGLPSDRFSAERTGGSVSTLTIQRTQQEDSAVYLCASSWFRGGNTEAFFGQGTRLTVV.

The gene calls are TRBV10-3 and TRBJ2-3; the match to TRBD1 covers 8 bases. The CDR3 is 14 residues long. Germline-derived CDR1 and CDR2 are ENHRY and SYGVKD. After removal of 6 bases from V and 3 bases from J, the junction contained 5 bases not matched to a gene. In DNA, the CDR3 is TGTGCCATCAGGCCGGGACAGGAGACAGATACGCAGTATTTT. As protein: CAIRPGQETDTQYF.

The genes are TRBV10-1 and TRBJ2-3, with TRBD2 matching over 7 bases. Germline CDR1 is WNHNN and CDR2 is SYGVQD (reference sequence). The CDR3 covers 13 residues. Losses at the gene ends were 2 bases for V and 9 bases for J; bases not matched to a gene: 5. CDR3 in DNA: TGCGCCAGCAGTGAGGATCCAGCGGGGACGCAGTATTTT. Protein product: CASSEDPAGTQYF.

The rearrangement uses TRBV4-1 and TRBJ1-3, with 7 positions matching TRBD1. The V and J ends lost 2 bases and 8 bases, in that order; junction bases with no gene match: 6. Germline V gene sequence: CDR1 MGHRA, CDR2 YSYEKL. CDR3 length: 14 residues. The CDR3 loop reads CASSQTGARDTIYF. CDR3 DNA sequence: TGCGCCAGCAGCCAAACAGGGGCGAGAGACACCATATATTTT.